This record covers a single T cell receptor beta chain. Its matching antigen is unknown. This CDR3 is 17 amino acids long. Trimming cost V 0 bases and J 7 bases; bases outside gene matches: 15. Germline CDR1 LGHNA, CDR2 YNFKEQ. Primers: 60 Vbeta forward and 13 Jbeta reverse. Using immunoSEQ multiplex PCR, the repertoire was profiled, and TCRdb retains in-frame clones only, with some absent. The profile shows 150,000 to 160,000 clones, roughly 72% of them singletons. This entry is derived from a study of cytomegalovirus exposure and HLA in healthy donors. Whole-study findings and limits: One later analysis reportedly identified an Asian-associated ancestry cluster that showed fewer N-insertions than the roughly 600-donor mean.

The V and J genes are TRBV4-2 and TRBJ2-7; TRBD1 aligns across 7 bases. This receptor was identified in a man aged 25-40 years in good health and CMV-seronegative. Sequencing was performed on PBMCs. The CDR3 protein is CASSQESIGQVSREQYF. CDR3 nucleotides: TGTGCCAGCAGCCAAGAGTCTATCGGACAGGTATCGAGAGAGCAGTACTTC.